These T cell receptor beta chains were read from a single sample in a study of metastatic and nonmetastatic thyroid tumors. TCRdb re-analyzed the PCR reads using MiXCR. The profile shows approximately 17,000 clones, 20% to 30% of them singletons. The sequencing input was adjacent normal tissue. Receptors were obtained from a female donor with papillary thyroid cancer or a benign thyroid nodule (not recorded which). Some clones in this sample may be carry-over from other donors' samples. Both conserved end residues are part of each CDR3. D genes are given only for firm matches. Size values are once, few and many counts, or a class for expanded clones, and some rows have none.

j_call: TRBJ2-5; cdr3_length: 12; d_call: -; v_call: TRBV15; clone_size: few; cdr3_aa: CATSRDQETQYF; cdr3_nt: TGTGCCACCAGCAGAGACCAAGAGACCCAGTACTTC
j_call: TRBJ2-1; cdr3_length: 13; d_call: -; v_call: TRBV20-1; clone_size: -; cdr3_aa: CSASLGPNNEQFF; cdr3_nt: TGCAGTGCCTCACTAGGGCCAAACAATGAGCAGTTCTTC
j_call: TRBJ2-7; cdr3_length: 15; d_call: -; v_call: TRBV28; clone_size: few; cdr3_aa: CASSPGRRGQGEQYF; cdr3_nt: TGTGCCAGCAGTCCGGGGAGGAGGGGTCAAGGCGAGCAGTACTTC
j_call: TRBJ2-7; cdr3_length: 14; d_call: -; v_call: TRBV20-1; clone_size: -; cdr3_aa: CSARDLESSYEQYF; cdr3_nt: TGCAGTGCTAGAGATTTGGAGAGCTCCTACGAGCAGTACTTC
j_call: TRBJ2-1; cdr3_length: 15; d_call: TRBD1; v_call: TRBV11-1; clone_size: few; cdr3_aa: CASSQLGTGGDEQFF; cdr3_nt: TGTGCCAGCAGCCAACTGGGGACAGGGGGGGATGAGCAGTTCTTC
j_call: TRBJ2-7; cdr3_length: 14; d_call: -; v_call: TRBV14; clone_size: -; cdr3_aa: CASSQVGFSYEQYF; cdr3_nt: TGTGCCAGCAGCCAAGTCGGGTTTTCCTACGAGCAGTACTTC
j_call: TRBJ2-3; cdr3_length: 13; d_call: TRBD2; v_call: TRBV12-3/TRBV12-4; clone_size: few; cdr3_aa: CVSQRERTDTQYF; cdr3_nt: TGTGTCAGCCAGCGGGAGAGAACAGATACGCAGTATTTT
j_call: TRBJ2-1; cdr3_length: 13; d_call: -; v_call: TRBV6-4; clone_size: few; cdr3_aa: CASSAGLHNEQFF; cdr3_nt: TGTGCCAGCAGTGCGGGACTTCACAATGAGCAGTTCTTC
j_call: TRBJ2-2; cdr3_length: 12; d_call: TRBD2; v_call: TRBV30; clone_size: medium-sized; cdr3_aa: CAGLAGAGELFF; cdr3_nt: TGTGCCGGACTAGCGGGAGCCGGGGAGCTGTTTTTT
j_call: TRBJ2-2; cdr3_length: 15; d_call: TRBD1; v_call: TRBV5-1; clone_size: -; cdr3_aa: CASSWGTGNTGELFF; cdr3_nt: TGCGCCAGCAGCTGGGGGACAGGGAACACCGGGGAGCTGTTTTTT
j_call: TRBJ2-5; cdr3_length: 12; d_call: -; v_call: TRBV6-2/TRBV6-3; clone_size: few; cdr3_aa: CASSNSVQTQYF; cdr3_nt: TGTGCCAGCAGTAACAGCGTCCAGACCCAGTACTTC
j_call: TRBJ2-7; cdr3_length: 16; d_call: -; v_call: TRBV6-6; clone_size: few; cdr3_aa: CASSYGAGGRTYEQYF; cdr3_nt: TGTGCCAGCAGTTACGGTGCAGGGGGGAGGACCTACGAGCAGTACTTC
j_call: TRBJ1-1; cdr3_length: 14; d_call: -; v_call: TRBV3-1; clone_size: few; cdr3_aa: CASSQVGGPTEAFF; cdr3_nt: TGTGCCAGCAGCCAAGTAGGGGGGCCCACTGAAGCTTTCTTT
j_call: TRBJ1-1; cdr3_length: 15; d_call: -; v_call: TRBV28; clone_size: large; cdr3_aa: CASSPGTSGNTEAFF; cdr3_nt: TGTGCCAGCAGTCCGGGGACTTCGGGAAACACTGAAGCTTTCTTT
j_call: TRBJ1-2; cdr3_length: 15; d_call: TRBD1; v_call: TRBV7-2; clone_size: -; cdr3_aa: CASSSYRGQDYGYTF; cdr3_nt: TGTGCCAGCAGCTCCTACAGGGGGCAGGACTATGGCTACACCTTC
j_call: TRBJ2-7; cdr3_length: 15; d_call: -; v_call: TRBV27; clone_size: few; cdr3_aa: CASSPFSTDLGEQYF; cdr3_nt: TGTGCCAGCAGTCCCTTCTCGACGGACCTAGGCGAGCAGTACTTC
j_call: TRBJ2-3; cdr3_length: 15; d_call: -; v_call: TRBV11-2; clone_size: few; cdr3_aa: CASSLFPSATDTQYF; cdr3_nt: TGTGCCAGCAGCTTATTCCCGTCTGCTACAGATACGCAGTATTTT
j_call: TRBJ2-7; cdr3_length: 13; d_call: -; v_call: TRBV20-1; clone_size: -; cdr3_aa: CSARSLASYEQYF; cdr3_nt: TGCAGTGCTAGAAGCCTAGCGAGCTACGAGCAGTACTTC
j_call: TRBJ2-3; cdr3_length: 14; d_call: -; v_call: TRBV5-1; clone_size: -; cdr3_aa: CASSLDRATDTQYF; cdr3_nt: TGCGCCAGCAGCTTGGACAGGGCCACAGATACGCAGTATTTT
j_call: TRBJ1-2; cdr3_length: 13; d_call: TRBD1; v_call: TRBV27; clone_size: few; cdr3_aa: CASSFTGGNGYTF; cdr3_nt: TGTGCCAGCAGTTTCACAGGGGGGAATGGCTACACCTTC
j_call: TRBJ2-3; cdr3_length: 15; d_call: TRBD1; v_call: TRBV7-3; clone_size: medium-sized; cdr3_aa: CASSRWGQGIDTQYF; cdr3_nt: TGTGCCAGCAGCCGTTGGGGACAGGGGATAGATACGCAGTATTTT
j_call: TRBJ1-4; cdr3_length: 16; d_call: -; v_call: TRBV6-1; clone_size: large; cdr3_aa: CASSERRTGTTEKLFF; cdr3_nt: TGTGCCAGCAGTGAACGACGTACGGGAACTACCGAAAAACTGTTTTTT
j_call: TRBJ1-6; cdr3_length: 12; d_call: -; v_call: TRBV30; clone_size: once; cdr3_aa: CAWSVRGSPLHF; cdr3_nt: TGTGCCTGGAGTGTAAGGGGTTCACCCCTCCACTTT
j_call: TRBJ2-5; cdr3_length: 14; d_call: -; v_call: TRBV13; clone_size: -; cdr3_aa: CASSPPAGGGTQYF; cdr3_nt: TGTGCCAGCAGCCCCCCCGCCGGTGGAGGGACCCAGTACTTC
j_call: TRBJ2-6; cdr3_length: 15; d_call: -; v_call: TRBV5-5; clone_size: -; cdr3_aa: CASSLRWSGANVLTF; cdr3_nt: TGTGCCAGCAGCCTCCGGTGGTCTGGGGCCAACGTCCTGACTTTC
j_call: TRBJ2-3; cdr3_length: 13; d_call: -; v_call: TRBV9; clone_size: -; cdr3_aa: CASSAPGGDTQYF; cdr3_nt: TGTGCCAGCAGCGCTCCAGGTGGGGATACGCAGTATTTT
j_call: TRBJ1-3; cdr3_length: 13; d_call: -; v_call: TRBV29-1; clone_size: -; cdr3_aa: CSVEGGGGNTIYF; cdr3_nt: TGCAGCGTTGAGGGGGGCGGTGGAAACACCATATATTTT
j_call: TRBJ2-7; cdr3_length: 11; d_call: -; v_call: TRBV5-5; clone_size: -; cdr3_aa: CASSFLYEQYF; cdr3_nt: TGTGCCAGCAGCTTCCTCTACGAGCAGTACTTC
j_call: TRBJ1-5; cdr3_length: 16; d_call: -; v_call: TRBV6-1; clone_size: -; cdr3_aa: CASRETVDYSNQPQHF; cdr3_nt: TGTGCCAGCAGGGAGACAGTGGACTATAGCAATCAGCCCCAGCATTTT
j_call: TRBJ1-1; cdr3_length: 14; d_call: TRBD1; v_call: TRBV19; clone_size: many; cdr3_aa: CASSIDRGRTEAFF; cdr3_nt: TGTGCCAGTAGTATCGACAGGGGGAGGACTGAAGCTTTCTTT
j_call: TRBJ1-1; cdr3_length: 17; d_call: TRBD1; v_call: TRBV28; clone_size: -; cdr3_aa: CASSELGTGVVNNEAFF; cdr3_nt: TGTGCCAGCAGTGAACTCGGGACAGGGGTGGTGAATAATGAAGCTTTCTTT
j_call: TRBJ1-6; cdr3_length: 17; d_call: -; v_call: TRBV12-5; clone_size: -; cdr3_aa: CASGPKTESSYNSPLHF; cdr3_nt: TGTGCTAGTGGTCCAAAGACAGAGAGCTCCTATAATTCACCCCTCCACTTT
j_call: TRBJ2-3; cdr3_length: 15; d_call: -; v_call: TRBV12-3/TRBV12-4; clone_size: few; cdr3_aa: CASSRRDKNTDTQYF; cdr3_nt: TGTGCCAGCAGTCGCCGGGACAAGAACACAGATACGCAGTATTTT
j_call: TRBJ2-7; cdr3_length: 13; d_call: -; v_call: TRBV7-9; clone_size: -; cdr3_aa: CASSLGQGGEQYF; cdr3_nt: TGTGCCAGCAGCTTAGGGCAGGGAGGAGAGCAGTACTTC
j_call: TRBJ1-5; cdr3_length: 16; d_call: -; v_call: TRBV27; clone_size: few; cdr3_aa: CASSLVGARGNQPQHF; cdr3_nt: TGTGCCAGCAGTTTAGTGGGAGCCCGGGGCAATCAGCCCCAGCATTTT
j_call: TRBJ2-7; cdr3_length: 12; d_call: -; v_call: TRBV29-1; clone_size: medium-sized; cdr3_aa: CSVVGGPYEQYF; cdr3_nt: TGCAGCGTTGTCGGGGGCCCCTACGAGCAGTACTTC
j_call: TRBJ1-1; cdr3_length: 14; d_call: -; v_call: TRBV7-2; clone_size: -; cdr3_aa: CASSLELAWTEAFF; cdr3_nt: TGTGCCAGCAGCTTAGAGCTTGCCTGGACAGAAGCTTTCTTT
j_call: TRBJ2-7; cdr3_length: 17; d_call: -; v_call: TRBV6-1; clone_size: few; cdr3_aa: CASSEAHGGFGSYEQYF; cdr3_nt: TGTGCCAGCAGTGAAGCGCATGGGGGTTTTGGATCCTACGAGCAGTACTTC
j_call: TRBJ2-6; cdr3_length: 15; d_call: -; v_call: TRBV12-3/TRBV12-4; clone_size: few; cdr3_aa: CASSFVGPGANVLTF; cdr3_nt: TGTGCCAGCAGTTTTGTGGGACCTGGGGCCAACGTCCTGACTTTC
j_call: TRBJ1-5; cdr3_length: 16; d_call: -; v_call: TRBV6-1; clone_size: few; cdr3_aa: CASSEFMQTSNQPQHF; cdr3_nt: TGTGCCAGCAGTGAATTCATGCAGACTTCCAATCAGCCCCAGCATTTT
j_call: TRBJ1-2; cdr3_length: 15; d_call: -; v_call: TRBV20-1; clone_size: -; cdr3_aa: CSARDRESAHYGYTF; cdr3_nt: TGCAGTGCTAGAGATAGGGAAAGTGCACACTATGGCTACACCTTC
j_call: TRBJ2-3; cdr3_length: 16; d_call: -; v_call: TRBV7-8; clone_size: -; cdr3_aa: CASSLVLGTSTDTQYF; cdr3_nt: TGTGCCAGCAGCTTAGTACTAGGCACTAGCACAGATACGCAGTATTTT
j_call: TRBJ2-5; cdr3_length: 15; d_call: TRBD2; v_call: TRBV5-1; clone_size: -; cdr3_aa: CASSFKGTNQETQYF; cdr3_nt: TGCGCCAGCAGCTTCAAGGGGACTAACCAAGAGACCCAGTACTTC
j_call: TRBJ2-7; cdr3_length: 13; d_call: TRBD2; v_call: TRBV7-9; clone_size: -; cdr3_aa: CASSHSSGREQYF; cdr3_nt: TGTGCCAGCAGTCACAGTAGCGGGAGAGAGCAGTACTTC
j_call: TRBJ2-5; cdr3_length: 14; d_call: TRBD2; v_call: TRBV9; clone_size: -; cdr3_aa: CASSALAGQETQYF; cdr3_nt: TGTGCCAGCAGCGCGCTAGCGGGGCAAGAGACCCAGTACTTC
j_call: TRBJ2-7; cdr3_length: 14; d_call: TRBD1; v_call: TRBV30; clone_size: -; cdr3_aa: CAWSVSGTAYEQYF; cdr3_nt: TGTGCCTGGAGTGTATCGGGGACAGCCTACGAGCAGTACTTC
j_call: TRBJ1-1; cdr3_length: 16; d_call: -; v_call: TRBV7-2; clone_size: few; cdr3_aa: CASSLASGAMNTEAFF; cdr3_nt: TGTGCCAGCAGCTTAGCGTCCGGGGCCATGAACACTGAAGCTTTCTTT
j_call: TRBJ2-7; cdr3_length: 17; d_call: TRBD2; v_call: TRBV11-1; clone_size: few; cdr3_aa: CASSLATQREGQYEQYF; cdr3_nt: TGTGCCAGCAGCTTAGCCACGCAGCGGGAGGGGCAATACGAGCAGTACTTC